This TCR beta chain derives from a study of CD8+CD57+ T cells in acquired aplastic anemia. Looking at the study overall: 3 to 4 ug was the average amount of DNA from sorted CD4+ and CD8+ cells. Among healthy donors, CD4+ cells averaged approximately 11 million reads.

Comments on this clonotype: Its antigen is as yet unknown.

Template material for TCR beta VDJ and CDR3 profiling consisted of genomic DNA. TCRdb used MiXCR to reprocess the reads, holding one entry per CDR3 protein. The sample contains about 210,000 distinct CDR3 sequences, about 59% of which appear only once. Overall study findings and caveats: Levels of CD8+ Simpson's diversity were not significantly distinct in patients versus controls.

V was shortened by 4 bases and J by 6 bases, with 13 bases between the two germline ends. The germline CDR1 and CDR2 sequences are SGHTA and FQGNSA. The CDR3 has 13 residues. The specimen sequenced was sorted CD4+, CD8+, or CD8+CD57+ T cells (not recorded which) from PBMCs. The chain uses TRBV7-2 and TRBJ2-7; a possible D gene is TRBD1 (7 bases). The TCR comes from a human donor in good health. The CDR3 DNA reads TGTGCCAGCAGCTCAGGGGGGTCGGGCGAGCAGTACTTC. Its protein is CASSSGGSGEQYF.